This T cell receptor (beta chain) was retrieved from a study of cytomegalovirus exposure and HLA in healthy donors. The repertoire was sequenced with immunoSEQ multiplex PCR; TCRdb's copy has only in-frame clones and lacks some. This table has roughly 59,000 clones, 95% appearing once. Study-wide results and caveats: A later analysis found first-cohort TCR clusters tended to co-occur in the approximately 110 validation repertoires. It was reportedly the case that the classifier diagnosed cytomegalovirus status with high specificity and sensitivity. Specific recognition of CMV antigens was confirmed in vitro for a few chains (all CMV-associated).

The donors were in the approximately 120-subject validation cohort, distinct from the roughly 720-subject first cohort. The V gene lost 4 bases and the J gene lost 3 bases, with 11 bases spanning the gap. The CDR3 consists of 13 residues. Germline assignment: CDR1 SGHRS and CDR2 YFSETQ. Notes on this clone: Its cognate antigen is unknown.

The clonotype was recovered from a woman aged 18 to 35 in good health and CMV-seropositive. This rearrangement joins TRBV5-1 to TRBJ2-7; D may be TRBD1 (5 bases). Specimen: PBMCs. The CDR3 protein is CASSSLQGYEQYF. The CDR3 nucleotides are TGCGCCAGCAGCAGCCTCCAGGGCTACGAGCAGTACTTC. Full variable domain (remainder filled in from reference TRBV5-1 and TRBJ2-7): KAGVTQTPRYLIKTRGQQVTLSCSPISGHRSVSWYQQTPGQGLQFLFEYFSETQRNKGNFPGRFSGRQFSNSRSEMNVSTLELGDSALYLCASSSLQGYEQYFGPGTRLTVT.